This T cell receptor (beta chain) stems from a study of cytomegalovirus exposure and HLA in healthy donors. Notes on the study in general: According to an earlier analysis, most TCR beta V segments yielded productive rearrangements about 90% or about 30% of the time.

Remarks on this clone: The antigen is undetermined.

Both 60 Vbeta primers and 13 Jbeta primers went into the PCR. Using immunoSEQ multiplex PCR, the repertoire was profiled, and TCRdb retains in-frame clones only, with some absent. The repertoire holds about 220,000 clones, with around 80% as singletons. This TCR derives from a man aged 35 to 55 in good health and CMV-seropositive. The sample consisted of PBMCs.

CDR3 loop: CSVVIWGLADSTDTQYF. For the CDR3, the DNA is TGCAGCGTTGTGATTTGGGGACTAGCGGACAGCACAGATACGCAGTATTTT. This sequence joins TRBV29-1 and TRBJ2-3; 11 bases fit TRBD2. Looked up from germline, CDR1 is SQVTM and CDR2 is ANQGSEA. The CDR3 contains 17 residues. J gave up 0 bases and V 4 bases, and 9 bases lay outside the gene matches.